Shown below are 5 T cell receptor beta chains from a single sample sequenced in a study of vaccination and CD4 T cells after COVID-19. Treatment indicated: roughly ten-day PBMC culture with coronavirus spike peptide pools or control peptides (ViraFEST assay). Collection of the unexposed donor's CD4+ T cells took place before the COVID-19 pandemic (2011-2018). Their target antigens are unknown. The Oncomine TCR Beta short-read assay sequenced DNA from cultured CD4+ T cells. TCRdb independently ran MiXCR on the PCR reads; one entry per CDR3 protein. The table lists 7,000 or so distinct CDR3 sequences, around 37% of them singletons. The sequenced sample consisted of CD4+ T cells from blood, cultured in vitro. The receptors were gathered from a human donor in good health.

The CDR3 loop is CASSIVGGSYEQYF. The CDR3 coding sequence is TGTGCCAGTAGTATCGTCGGCGGGAGCTACGAGCAGTACTTC. The chain is built from TRBV19 and TRBJ2-7; the match to TRBD2 covers 7 bases. The germline V gene encodes CDR1 LNHDA and CDR2 SQIVND (reference sequence). The CDR3 is made up of 14 amino acids. V gave up 3 bases and J gave up 3 bases; unmatched junction bases: 5. The full variable domain, with the rest looked up from reference TRBV19 and TRBJ2-7, is DGGITQSPKYLFRKEGQNVTLSCEQNLNHDAMYWYRQDPGQGLRLIYYSQIVNDFQKGDIAEGYSVSREKKESFPLTVTSAQKNPTAFYLCASSIVGGSYEQYFGPGTRLTVT.

This clonotype was seen more than once but under ten times. The chain couples TRBV7-8 to TRBJ1-2; D possibly corresponds to TRBD1 (5 bases). V lost 3 bases to trimming and J lost 2 bases, with 7 bases between them. The CDR3 runs to 13 residues. Germline V CDR1 and CDR2: SGHVS, FQNEAQ. The CDR3 nucleotides read TGTGCCAGCAGCTTCGGGACCAACTATGGCTACACCTTC. Translation gives CASSFGTNYGYTF.

V usage is TRBV6-2 or TRBV6-3 and J usage is TRBJ2-5, with 8 bases identical to TRBD2. Germline-derived CDR1 and CDR2 are MNHEY and SVGEGT. This CDR3 is 18 amino acids long. V trimming: 6 bases; J trimming: 5 bases; junction bases outside the gene matches: 20. The CDR3 region is CASSRTTLWTSLSETQYF. In DNA, the CDR3 is TGTGCCAGCAGCCGCACTACCTTATGGACTAGCTTAAGCGAGACCCAGTACTTC.

The chain has TRBV14 and TRBJ1-6; D is unresolved. CDR1 is SGHDN and CDR2 is FVKESK in the germline V gene. This CDR3 has 14 residues. With 0 bases removed from V and 7 bases from J, the gap between germline ends came to 7 bases. The DNA of the CDR3 is TGTGCCAGCAGCCAAGAGAGTCGGAATTCACCCCTCCACTTT. It encodes CASSQESRNSPLHF.

This chain connects TRBV7-9 to TRBJ1-1; 7 nucleotides match TRBD1. The J segment lost 0 bases and the V segment lost 6 bases, leaving 22 bases of the junction unmatched. This CDR3 region has 20 residues. Germline CDR1 is SEHNR and CDR2 is FQNEAQ (reference sequence). In DNA form, the CDR3 reads TGTGCCAGCAGGGCCGGGTGGATGGGGACAGATTTTTACATGAACACTGAAGCTTTCTTT. Its protein is CASRAGWMGTDFYMNTEAFF.